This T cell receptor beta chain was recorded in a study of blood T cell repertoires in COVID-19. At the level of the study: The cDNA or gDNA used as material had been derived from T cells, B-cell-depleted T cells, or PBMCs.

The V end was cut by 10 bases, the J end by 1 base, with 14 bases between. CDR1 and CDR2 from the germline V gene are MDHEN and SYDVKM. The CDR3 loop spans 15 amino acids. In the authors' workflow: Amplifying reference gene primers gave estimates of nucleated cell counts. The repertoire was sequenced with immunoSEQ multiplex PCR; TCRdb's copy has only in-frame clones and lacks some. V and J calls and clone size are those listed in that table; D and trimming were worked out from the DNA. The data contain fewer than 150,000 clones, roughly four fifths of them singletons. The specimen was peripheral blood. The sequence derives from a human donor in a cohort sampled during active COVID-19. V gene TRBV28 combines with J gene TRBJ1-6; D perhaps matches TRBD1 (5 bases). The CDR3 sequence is CATNPEGSYNSPLHF. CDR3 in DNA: TGTGCCACCAACCCGGAGGGGTCCTATAATTCACCCCTCCACTTT.